One and the same sample provided the 8 T cell receptor beta chains below, sequenced in a study of T cell responses to AZD1222 COVID-19 vaccine. The protocol was immunoSEQ multiplex PCR, while the TCRdb copy is restricted to in-frame clones and leaves out a portion. The sample lists 20,000 to 30,000 clones, 86% occurring once. This sample comprised peripheral blood, obtained 28 days after the second AZD1222 dose. The receptors originated from an adult who received the AZD1222 COVID-19 vaccine.

The chain joins TRBV24-1 to TRBJ2-2, with 7 nucleotides matching TRBD1. CDR1 and CDR2 from the germline V gene are KGHDR and SFDVKD. The trim removed 12 bases at V and 6 bases at J, leaving 6 bases unmatched. The CDR3 totals 12 residues. This chain's CDR3 is CAAVGTAGELFF. CDR3 in DNA: TGTGCCGCCGTCGGGACAGCCGGGGAGCTGTTTTTT.

This clone showed up just a few times. This chain links TRBV19 with TRBJ1-6; the D gene is possibly TRBD1 (5 bases). The CDR3 has 16 amino acids. V lost 5 bases, J lost 7 bases, and 18 bases lay in between. In germline, CDR1 is LNHDA, CDR2 SQIVND (reference sequence). The chain's CDR3 is CASSSWKGFRNSPLHF. CDR3 DNA sequence: TGTGCCAGTAGTTCCTGGAAGGGGTTTAGGAATTCACCCCTCCACTTT.

V is TRBV29-1 and J is TRBJ2-3, with a tentative D call TRBD1 (5 bases). The CDR3 covers 15 residues. With 5 bases removed from V and 0 bases from J, the gap between germline ends came to 15 bases. CDR1 is SQVTM and CDR2 is ANQGSEA in the germline V gene. The CDR3 region has the DNA TGCAGCGTTATGAAAGGCGACAGAAGCACAGATACGCAGTATTTT. It yields the protein CSVMKGDRSTDTQYF.

The J gene is TRBJ2-2, the V gene TRBV5-4, with no clear D. V dropped 4 bases and J dropped 6 bases, with 7 bases sitting between them. The CDR3 covers 12 residues. Germline assignment: CDR1 SGHNT and CDR2 YYREEE (reference sequence). The CDR3 coding sequence is TGTGCCAGCAGCCCACCGTCCGGGGAGCTGTTTTTT. As protein: CASSPPSGELFF.

The chain uses TRBV5-1 and TRBJ2-1; 7 bases are a match to TRBD1. Trimming cost V 4 bases and J 7 bases; bases outside gene matches: 11. The CDR3 loop spans 15 amino acids. Germline V CDR1 and CDR2: SGHRS, YFSETQ. This CDR3 reads CASSPETGSVNEQFF. CDR3 nucleotide sequence: TGCGCCAGCAGCCCTGAGACAGGGAGTGTAAATGAGCAGTTCTTC.

The chain has TRBV10-2 and TRBJ2-1; a possible D gene is TRBD1 (7 bases). This CDR3 is 15 amino acids long. Looked up from germline, CDR1 is WSHSY and CDR2 is SAAADI. The V end lost 2 bases, the J end lost 15 bases, and 23 bases lay between the germline ends. The CDR3 nucleotides read TGCGCCAGCAGTGAGACCCCATCCCACAGGGGAGGTCTGTTCTTC. Translated, it gives CASSETPSHRGGLFF.

The rearrangement uses TRBV19 and TRBJ2-7; 9 bases are shared with TRBD2. This CDR3 has 15 amino acids. With 9 bases clipped from V and 3 bases from J, the junction kept 12 bases outside the gene matches. The V gene's germline CDR1 is LNHDA and CDR2 SQIVND (reference sequence). CDR3 nucleotide sequence: TGTGCCAGCACCCCGGCGGGGGGGCTTTTCTACGAGCAGTACTTC. Protein sequence: CASTPAGGLFYEQYF. Together with reference TRBV19 and TRBJ2-7, the CDR3 gives the full variable domain: DGGITQSPKYLFRKEGQNVTLSCEQNLNHDAMYWYRQDPGQGLRLIYYSQIVNDFQKGDIAEGYSVSREKKESFPLTVTSAQKNPTAFYLCASTPAGGLFYEQYFGPGTRLTVT.

The gene calls are TRBV10-3 and TRBJ2-5; D uncertain. The germline gives CDR1 ENHRY, CDR2 SYGVKD. The CDR3 has 12 residues. V dropped 6 bases and J dropped 5 bases, with 10 bases sitting between them. The CDR3 sequence is CAISPELETQYF. In DNA, the CDR3 is TGTGCCATCAGCCCTGAACTGGAGACCCAGTACTTC.